The table lists the clone carrying this T cell receptor beta chain with a few counts. Its antigen is as yet unknown. The data were obtained in a study of beta chain features in type 1 diabetes. Across the study: Over all samples combined, some 110 million sorted cells were examined. Overall study findings and caveats: The influence of HLA type on TCRB rearrangement stayed undetermined. Shortening that was moderate but significant affected the TCRB CDR3s of Type 1 diabetes patients in all four CD4+ subsets.

Germline V gene data show CDR1 as SGDLS and CDR2 as YYNGEE. V was clipped by 1 base and J by 0 bases, with 5 bases between them. The CDR3 totals 15 residues. Sorting based on CD45RO/CCR7/CD25/CD127/CD95/CD27 separated CD4+ naive, central memory, regulatory and stem cell-like memory cells. All of the sorted populations showed purity greater than 95%. Reverse transcribing all isolated RNA meant expressed TCRB transcripts were sequenced. Some clones are missing from TCRdb's copy, which holds only in-frame ones; the method was immunoSEQ multiplex PCR. Of under 850,000 clones in the sample, roughly 12% were seen once.

The chain employs TRBV9 and TRBJ2-6; D uncertain. This receptor was taken from a man between 18 and 29 years old with type 1 diabetes. Sequencing was done on a sample of naive CD4+ T cells from blood. The CDR3 sequence is CASSVRPSGANVLTF. Written as DNA, the CDR3 is TGTGCCAGCAGCGTAAGACCCTCTGGGGCCAACGTCCTGACTTTC.